Listed below are T cell receptor beta chains from one sample, sequenced in a study of vaccination and CD4 T cells after COVID-19. MiXCR, applied by TCRdb to the PCR reads, yields one record per CDR3 protein. There are 15,000 to 20,000 distinct CDR3 sequences in the sample; around two thirds occur only once, and about 1.1% lies in the top ten. The sequences come from CD4+ T cells from blood, collected after SARS-CoV-2 vaccination. Receptors originate from a human donor who had recovered from COVID-19. Each CDR3 is given with its conserved first and last residue. Fields, in order: clone size, V gene, D gene, J gene, CDR3 DNA, CDR3 protein. A D gene is named only where the DNA matches it firmly. Some rows mark clone size as missing; the rest say once, few, many or name a class of expanded clone.

>once|TRBV24-1|.|TRBJ1-5
TGTGCCACCAGTGATTTGGCGGGGGACCAGCCCCAGCATTTT
CATSDLAGDQPQHF
>.|TRBV27|.|TRBJ1-1
TGTGCCAGCAGCCCGATTTGGACGGACATGAACACTGAAGCTTTCTTT
CASSPIWTDMNTEAFF
>.|TRBV7-9|TRBD1|TRBJ2-7
TGTGCCAGCAGCGGCCGCGACAGGGCCGTCATAAACGAGCAGTACTTC
CASSGRDRAVINEQYF
>few|TRBV28|.|TRBJ1-2
TGTGCCAGCAGTCGGGGCCACTATGGCTACACCTTC
CASSRGHYGYTF
>.|TRBV19|TRBD2|TRBJ2-2
TGTGCCACCTTACCCTGGGCTAGCGGCCTATACACCGGGGAGCTGTTTTTT
CATLPWASGLYTGELFF
>.|TRBV28|.|TRBJ2-3
TGTGCCAGCTTACAGGCGGACACAGATACGCAGTATTTT
CASLQADTDTQYF
>few|TRBV7-9|.|TRBJ1-6
TGTGCCAGCAGCTTAGGAGGTCCCCTAAACACATCACCCCTCCACTTT
CASSLGGPLNTSPLHF
>.|TRBV7-2|.|TRBJ1-6
TGTGCCAGCAGTCCCCCCGCGGGGCTCGGTTCACCCCTCCACTTT
CASSPPAGLGSPLHF
>.|TRBV20-1|.|TRBJ2-7
TGCAGTGCACGAGGTACCGGGACATCCTACGAGCAGTACTTC
CSARGTGTSYEQYF
>.|TRBV5-6|.|TRBJ1-1
TGTGCCAGCAGCCCTGGACAGCCTGCCCAAGCTTTCTTT
CASSPGQPAQAFF
>.|TRBV21-1|.|TRBJ2-7
TGTGCCAGCAGGGACAGGGGTTCCCACGAGCAGTACTTC
CASRDRGSHEQYF
>few|TRBV2|.|TRBJ1-5
TGTGCCAGCAGGTCAGGAATCAATCAGCCCCAGCATTTT
CASRSGINQPQHF
>.|TRBV7-2|TRBD2|TRBJ2-7
TGTGCCAGCAGCCAAGGAGTAGCGGGAGGCTACGAGCAGTACTTC
CASSQGVAGGYEQYF
>few|TRBV19|.|TRBJ1-6
TGTGCCAGTAGTATAAGGCGAGGTCTTGGTTCACCCCTCCACTTT
CASSIRRGLGSPLHF
>once|TRBV19|.|TRBJ1-1
TGTGCCAGTAGGGACAGAACGGAAGCTTTCTTT
CASRDRTEAFF
>few|TRBV20-1|.|TRBJ1-6
TGCAGTGCTAGAGATTGGAGCGGTAATTCACCCCTCCACTTT
CSARDWSGNSPLHF
>.|TRBV2|.|TRBJ2-6
TGTGCCACCAGCGCACTGAGGGCTCTCTCTGGGGCCAACGTCCTGACTTTC
CATSALRALSGANVLTF
>few|TRBV29-1|.|TRBJ2-3
TGCAGTTATGGAGGGGGAACAGATACGCAGTATTTT
CSYGGGTDTQYF
>.|TRBV6-2/TRBV6-3|TRBD2|TRBJ2-5
TGTGCCAGCAGTTACGCAGTAAGGGTCTCTAGTAGCGGGAGTGAAGAGACCCAGTACTTC
CASSYAVRVSSSGSEETQYF
>.|TRBV15|.|TRBJ2-3
TGTGCCACCAGCAGAAAACCTCCGGGACTTAGCACAGATACGCAGTATTTT
CATSRKPPGLSTDTQYF
>few|TRBV7-8|.|TRBJ1-5
TGTGCCAGCCGCCCGGGAATCAGGGGTCGAGATCAGCCCCAGCATTTT
CASRPGIRGRDQPQHF
>.|TRBV20-1|TRBD1|TRBJ1-5
TGCAGTGCTACCACAGGGGGCGTATTGAGCAATCAGCCCCAGCATTTT
CSATTGGVLSNQPQHF
>.|TRBV19|.|TRBJ2-6
TGTGCCAGTGCCGGGACGGCCAGCTCTGGGGCCAACGTCCTGACTTTC
CASAGTASSGANVLTF
>.|TRBV20-1|.|TRBJ2-3
TGCAGTGCTAGTTCAGCTTCTAGCACAGATACGCAGTATTTT
CSASSASSTDTQYF
>few|TRBV7-2|.|TRBJ2-5
TGTGCCAGCACCAAACAAAGACAAGAGACCCAGTACTTC
CASTKQRQETQYF
>few|TRBV27|.|TRBJ1-1
TGTGCCAGCAGTTTATCCGACAGCCTGAACACTGAAGCTTTCTTT
CASSLSDSLNTEAFF
>few|TRBV6-1|.|TRBJ2-3
TGTGCCAGCTTGGATGAGGGAGATACGCAGTATTTT
CASLDEGDTQYF
>.|TRBV6-5|TRBD2|TRBJ2-7
TGTGCCAGCAGTTCCCCGACTAGCGGGAGTGCTAGCGAGCAGTACTTC
CASSSPTSGSASEQYF
>.|TRBV9|TRBD1|TRBJ2-5
TGTGCCAGCAGCGTAGGGACAGGGGCGAAGGAGACCCAGTACTTC
CASSVGTGAKETQYF
>.|TRBV7-2|.|TRBJ2-7
TGTGCCAGCAGCGACGAAATGAGGACTGGAGCTGGGCAGTACTTC
CASSDEMRTGAGQYF
>.|TRBV9|TRBD1|TRBJ2-7
TGTGCCAGCAGCTCCGGACAGGGTAGGACCTACGAGCAGTACTTC
CASSSGQGRTYEQYF
>few|TRBV30|TRBD2|TRBJ2-3
TGTGCCTGGGGGACCCCTGCGGGAGGACCCCTCGGCACAGATACGCAGTATTTT
CAWGTPAGGPLGTDTQYF
>.|TRBV27|.|TRBJ1-1
TGTGCCAGCAGGACCAGTCAAGGACAAAACACTGAAGCTTTCTTT
CASRTSQGQNTEAFF
>few|TRBV12-3/TRBV12-4|.|TRBJ1-5
TGTGCCAGCACCCCCGGCAGAAGTAGCAATCAGCCCCAGCATTTT
CASTPGRSSNQPQHF
>.|TRBV28|TRBD2|TRBJ2-1
TGTGCCAGCAGTTTAGGCGGCGGGACTAACAATGAGCAGTTCTTC
CASSLGGGTNNEQFF
>.|TRBV2|.|TRBJ1-6
TGTGCCAGCAGGATTACTTCGTATTCACCCCTCCACTTT
CASRITSYSPLHF
>few|TRBV5-4|.|TRBJ2-7
TGTGCCAGCAGCTTGGACCCGCGGATGACAGTTTTAGAGCAGTACTTC
CASSLDPRMTVLEQYF